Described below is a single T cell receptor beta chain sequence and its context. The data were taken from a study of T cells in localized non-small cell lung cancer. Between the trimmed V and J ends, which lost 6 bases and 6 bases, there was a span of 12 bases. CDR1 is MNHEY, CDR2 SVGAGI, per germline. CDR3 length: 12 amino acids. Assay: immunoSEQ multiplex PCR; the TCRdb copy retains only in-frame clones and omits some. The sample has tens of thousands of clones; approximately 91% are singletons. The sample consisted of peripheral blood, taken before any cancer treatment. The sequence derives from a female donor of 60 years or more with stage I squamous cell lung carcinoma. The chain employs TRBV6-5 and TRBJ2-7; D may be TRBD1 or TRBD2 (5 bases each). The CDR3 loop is CASSYRGAEQYF. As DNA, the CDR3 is TGTGCCAGCAGCTACCGAGGGGCCGAGCAGTACTTC.